The 21 T cell receptor beta chains given below trace back to one sample, sequenced in a study of shared clonotypes between healthy human individuals. Repertoires were generated with immunoSEQ multiplex PCR, while TCRdb's copy carries only in-frame clones and drops some. The repertoire holds over 850,000 clones, with approximately 80% as singletons. The sample taken for sequencing was memory CD4+ T cells from PBMCs. Noted subset: CD45RA-negative fraction. Source of these receptors: a man younger than 35 in good health. Some clones in this sample may be carry-over from other donors' samples.

The chain has TRBV30 and TRBJ2-7; no reliable D call. V was shortened by 4 bases and J by 0 bases, with 13 bases between the two germline ends. There are 14 residues in the CDR3. Germline CDR1 GTSNPN, CDR2 SVGIG (reference sequence). The CDR3 region is CAWKWSGHSYEQYF. CDR3 coding DNA: TGTGCCTGGAAGTGGTCAGGCCACTCCTACGAGCAGTACTTC.

This clone has only a few counts. The chain employs TRBV18 and TRBJ2-7; weak D call: TRBD1 (5 bases). CDR3 length: 13 amino acids. Germline CDR1 KGHSH, CDR2 LQKENI. V was pared by 5 bases and J by 0 bases, with 8 bases between. CDR3 in DNA: TGTGCCAGCTCAACAGGTTCCTCCTACGAGCAGTACTTC. Encoded protein: CASSTGSSYEQYF.

The chain combines TRBV5-4 with TRBJ2-5; TRBD2 matches at 11 bases. The germline V gene has CDR1 SGHNT and CDR2 YYREEE (reference sequence). The V segment lost 4 bases and the J segment 2 bases; nucleotides outside the gene matches: 4. The CDR3 contains 15 residues. CDR3 amino acids: CASSATSGRQETQYF. The CDR3 DNA is TGTGCCAGCAGCGCCACTAGCGGGAGACAAGAGACCCAGTACTTC.

J is TRBJ1-5 and V is TRBV7-2; D gene unclear. Germline V gene data show CDR1 as SGHTA and CDR2 as FQGNSA. V lost 3 bases, J lost 4 bases, and 13 bases lay in between. There are 15 residues in the CDR3. Here the CDR3 DNA reads TGTGCCAGCAGCTTCTCAGGCAGGCTGAATCAGCCCCAGCATTTT. This encodes CASSFSGRLNQPQHF. The full variable domain, with the rest looked up from reference TRBV7-2 and TRBJ1-5, is GAGVSQSPSNKVTEKGKDVELRCDPISGHTALYWYRQSLGQGLEFLIYFQGNSAPDKSGLPSDRFSAERTGGSVSTLTIQRTQQEDSAVYLCASSFSGRLNQPQHFGDGTRLSIL.

The J gene is TRBJ1-4, the V gene TRBV2; D uncertain. V was cut by 10 bases and J by 3 bases, with 15 bases left in between. There are 14 residues in the CDR3. Germline CDR1 reads SNHLY; CDR2 reads FYNNEI. The CDR3 DNA follows: TGTGCCACAGGCGGGAGGGTGGCTAATGAAAAACTGTTTTTT. Protein sequence: CATGGRVANEKLFF.

The rearrangement joins TRBV29-1 to TRBJ2-1; D is possibly TRBD2 (5 bases). V was trimmed by 0 bases and J by 12 bases, leaving 12 bases between them. The CDR3 is 12 residues long. From germline, CDR1 is SQVTM and CDR2 ANQGSEA. For the CDR3, the DNA is TGCAGCGTTGAAGATGAGAGGGCTGGGCAGTTCTTC. Its translation: CSVEDERAGQFF.

V and J are TRBV7-2 and TRBJ2-2; weak D call: TRBD2 (5 bases). Germline CDR1 SGHTA, CDR2 FQGNSA. The CDR3 extends over 17 amino acids. Trimming took off 3 bases at V and 0 bases at J, with 14 bases between the two ends. The CDR3 DNA is TGTGCCAGCAGCTTCTCCTTAGGACTGGCGAACACCGGGGAGCTGTTTTTT. The encoded protein is CASSFSLGLANTGELFF.

The V call is TRBV15, the J call TRBJ2-7; tentatively, D is TRBD2 (6 bases). The CDR3 is 13 amino acids. Germline CDR1 and CDR2: LNHNV and YYDKDF (reference sequence). Trimming removed 1 base from V and 7 bases from J, with 11 bases in between. This CDR3 is CATSRGLVREQYF. CDR3 nucleotides: TGTGCCACCAGCAGAGGACTAGTTCGGGAGCAGTACTTC.

V usage is TRBV7-9 and J usage is TRBJ2-3, with TRBD1 as a possible D gene (6 bases). The germline V and J ends were trimmed by 1 base and 5 bases, with 10 bases remaining between them. The CDR3 totals 14 residues. The V gene's germline CDR1 is SEHNR and CDR2 FQNEAQ (reference sequence). The CDR3: CASSLGGLQDTQYF. CDR3 coding DNA: TGTGCCAGCAGCTTAGGGGGGCTACAAGATACGCAGTATTTT.

The genes are TRBV5-1 and TRBJ2-1; 9 positions match TRBD2. Germline V CDR1 and CDR2: SGHRS, YFSETQ. V lost 4 bases and J lost 8; bases outside the gene matches: 10. The CDR3 extends over 15 amino acids. This CDR3 reads CASSPLGRGGDEQFF. The CDR3 nucleotides read TGCGCCAGCAGCCCCCTAGGGCGGGGGGGCGATGAGCAGTTCTTC.

This clone was detected many times. V gene TRBV7-9 combines with J gene TRBJ2-5, with 8 bases fitting TRBD2. The CDR3 runs 15 residues. The V gene's germline CDR1 is SEHNR and CDR2 FQNEAQ (reference sequence). The J segment lost 1 base and the V segment lost 4 bases, leaving 5 bases of the junction unmatched. Written as DNA, the CDR3 is TGTGCCAGCAGCTCGGGACTAGTCGTCCAAGAGACCCAGTACTTC. Its translation is CASSSGLVVQETQYF.

J is TRBJ2-1 and V is TRBV11-1; D may be TRBD2 (7 bases). V was trimmed by 5 bases and J by 9 bases, leaving 26 bases between them. The germline V gene has CDR1 SGHAT and CDR2 FQDESV (reference sequence). This CDR3 is 17 amino acids long. CDR3 region: CASSLRPSRARGGEQFF. The CDR3 DNA is TGTGCCAGCAGCCTCCGCCCAAGTCGGGCGAGGGGGGGTGAGCAGTTCTTC. The full variable domain, its missing parts supplied by reference TRBV11-1 and TRBJ2-1, is EAEVAQSPRYKITEKSQAVAFWCDPISGHATLYWYRQILGQGPELLVQFQDESVVDDSQLPKDRFSAERLKGVDSTLKIQPAELGDSAMYLCASSLRPSRARGGEQFFGPGTRLTVL.

The DNA of the CDR3 is TGTGCCATCAGTGCCTTGACAGCCCAGAACACTGAAGCTTTCTTT. Amino acid sequence: CAISALTAQNTEAFF. The genes are TRBV10-3 and TRBJ1-1; TRBD1 might be the D (5 bases). The V gene's germline CDR1 is ENHRY and CDR2 SYGVKD. This CDR3 is built from 15 residues. The V gene lost 4 bases and the J gene lost 1 base, with 13 bases spanning the gap.

The CDR3 sequence is CASRFRTGGGTEAFF. The CDR3 DNA is TGCGCCAGCAGATTTCGGACAGGGGGAGGAACTGAAGCTTTCTTT. The chain recombines TRBV5-1 with TRBJ1-1, with 10 bases fitting TRBD1. Germline CDR1 and CDR2: SGHRS and YFSETQ. V gave up 5 bases and J gave up 5 bases; unmatched junction bases: 9. The CDR3 has 15 amino acids. The full variable domain, rest sourced from reference TRBV5-1 and TRBJ1-1, is KAGVTQTPRYLIKTRGQQVTLSCSPISGHRSVSWYQQTPGQGLQFLFEYFSETQRNKGNFPGRFSGRQFSNSRSEMNVSTLELGDSALYLCASRFRTGGGTEAFFGQGTRLTVV.

This clone has only one observation. The chain uses TRBV4-2 and TRBJ2-7; D is perhaps TRBD1 (6 bases). CDR3 length equals 14 residues. Germline CDR1 reads LGHNA; CDR2 reads YNFKEQ. V was pared by 4 bases and J by 1 base, with 11 bases between. CDR3 region: CASSRDRSSYEQYF. CDR3 coding DNA: TGTGCCAGCAGCCGAGACAGGTCATCCTACGAGCAGTACTTC.

The J gene is TRBJ2-1, the V gene TRBV7-2; D is possibly TRBD2 (6 bases). The V and J ends lost 5 bases and 13 bases respectively, with 21 bases between them. Germline V CDR1 and CDR2: SGHTA, FQGNSA. The CDR3 has 14 amino acids. CDR3 sequence reads: CASSPVVALAHQFF. In DNA form, the CDR3 reads TGTGCCAGCAGCCCCGTGGTCGCACTAGCACATCAGTTCTTC. Looking up the rest from reference TRBV7-2 and TRBJ2-1 gives the full variable domain: GAGVSQSPSNKVTEKGKDVELRCDPISGHTALYWYRQSLGQGLEFLIYFQGNSAPDKSGLPSDRFSAERTGGSVSTLTIQRTQQEDSAVYLCASSPVVALAHQFFGPGTRLTVL.

The chain links TRBV29-1 to TRBJ1-5; D is undetermined. V was cut by 6 bases and J by 0 bases, with 9 bases left in between. CDR3 length equals 13 residues. Germline CDR1 SQVTM, CDR2 ANQGSEA. CDR3 sequence reads: CSVSENSNQPQHF. In DNA, the CDR3 is TGCAGCGTGTCGGAGAATAGCAATCAGCCCCAGCATTTT.

The genes are TRBV5-1 and TRBJ2-2, with D hard to call. Trimming removed 3 bases from V and 1 base from J, with 7 bases in between. This CDR3 has 14 amino acids. Germline V gene lookup returns CDR1 SGHRS and CDR2 YFSETQ. DNA of the CDR3: TGCGCCAGCAGCTCGGGCTGGAACACCGGGGAGCTGTTTTTT. Its protein product is CASSSGWNTGELFF.

Notes on this clone: At the DNA level, this CDR3 is encoded by other sequences in the same sample as well. The V call is TRBV5-1, the J call TRBJ2-7, with no clear D. The CDR3 has 15 amino acids. Germline lookup yields CDR1 SGHRS and CDR2 YFSETQ. V lost 4 bases to trimming and J lost 0 bases, with 14 bases between them. CDR3 sequence (DNA): TGCGCCAGCAGCCTATCATCGGGTAGCTCCTACGAGCAGTACTTC. This codes for CASSLSSGSSYEQYF.

A note on this clone: An end of the junction differs from the germline gene, which may be a read error. The chain recombines TRBV29-1 with TRBJ1-2; no firm D call. CDR1 SQVTM and CDR2 ANQGSEA come from the germline V gene. The CDR3 covers 8 residues. The CDR3 spells CSVESGYF. The DNA of the CDR3 is TGCAGCGTTGAATCAGGCTACTTC.

The V gene is TRBV5-1, the J gene TRBJ1-2, with 8 bases lining up with TRBD1. With V trimmed by 3 bases and J by 4 bases, 5 bases remained unmatched. From germline, CDR1 is SGHRS and CDR2 YFSETQ. The CDR3 is 14 residues long. The CDR3 bases are TGCGCCAGCAGCTACGGACAGGGAGTCTATGGCTACACCTTC. Protein sequence: CASSYGQGVYGYTF. Looking up the rest from reference TRBV5-1 and TRBJ1-2 gives the full variable domain: KAGVTQTPRYLIKTRGQQVTLSCSPISGHRSVSWYQQTPGQGLQFLFEYFSETQRNKGNFPGRFSGRQFSNSRSEMNVSTLELGDSALYLCASSYGQGVYGYTFGSGTRLTVV.